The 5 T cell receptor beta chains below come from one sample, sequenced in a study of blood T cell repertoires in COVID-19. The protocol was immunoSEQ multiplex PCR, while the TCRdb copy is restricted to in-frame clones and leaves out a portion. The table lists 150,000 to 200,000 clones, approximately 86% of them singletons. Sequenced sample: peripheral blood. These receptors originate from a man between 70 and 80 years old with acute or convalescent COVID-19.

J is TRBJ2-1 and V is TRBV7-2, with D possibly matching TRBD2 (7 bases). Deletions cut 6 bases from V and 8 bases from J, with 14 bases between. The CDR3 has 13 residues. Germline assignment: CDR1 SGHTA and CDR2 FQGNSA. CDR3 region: CASSFWGGHEQFF. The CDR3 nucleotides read TGTGCCAGCAGTTTTTGGGGGGGGCATGAGCAGTTCTTC.

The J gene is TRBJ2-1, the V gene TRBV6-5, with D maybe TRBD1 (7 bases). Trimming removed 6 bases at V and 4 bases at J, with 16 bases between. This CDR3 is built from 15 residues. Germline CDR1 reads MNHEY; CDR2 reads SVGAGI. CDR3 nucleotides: TGTGCCAGCAGCCTAGGAGGGGGCGGTTACAATGAGCAGTTCTTC. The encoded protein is CASSLGGGGYNEQFF.

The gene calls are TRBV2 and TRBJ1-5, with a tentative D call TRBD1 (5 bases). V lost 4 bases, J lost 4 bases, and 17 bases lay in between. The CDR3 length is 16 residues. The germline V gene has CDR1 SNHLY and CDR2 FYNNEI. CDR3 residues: CASSVFRQGGNQPQHF. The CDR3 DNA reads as TGTGCCAGCAGTGTCTTCCGGCAGGGAGGGAATCAGCCCCAGCATTTT.

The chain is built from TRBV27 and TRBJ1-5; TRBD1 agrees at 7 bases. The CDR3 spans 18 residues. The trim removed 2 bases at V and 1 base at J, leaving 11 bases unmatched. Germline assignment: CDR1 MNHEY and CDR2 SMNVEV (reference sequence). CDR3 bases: TGTGCCAGCAGTTTAATTCCGATTACAGGGGCGAGCAATCAGCCCCAGCATTTT. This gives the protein CASSLIPITGASNQPQHF.

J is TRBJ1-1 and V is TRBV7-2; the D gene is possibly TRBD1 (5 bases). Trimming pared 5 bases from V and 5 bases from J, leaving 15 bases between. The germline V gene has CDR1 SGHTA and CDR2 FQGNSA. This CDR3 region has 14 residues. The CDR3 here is CASSPGTTSTEAFF. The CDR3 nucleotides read TGTGCCAGCAGCCCCGGGACTACGTCGACTGAAGCTTTCTTT.